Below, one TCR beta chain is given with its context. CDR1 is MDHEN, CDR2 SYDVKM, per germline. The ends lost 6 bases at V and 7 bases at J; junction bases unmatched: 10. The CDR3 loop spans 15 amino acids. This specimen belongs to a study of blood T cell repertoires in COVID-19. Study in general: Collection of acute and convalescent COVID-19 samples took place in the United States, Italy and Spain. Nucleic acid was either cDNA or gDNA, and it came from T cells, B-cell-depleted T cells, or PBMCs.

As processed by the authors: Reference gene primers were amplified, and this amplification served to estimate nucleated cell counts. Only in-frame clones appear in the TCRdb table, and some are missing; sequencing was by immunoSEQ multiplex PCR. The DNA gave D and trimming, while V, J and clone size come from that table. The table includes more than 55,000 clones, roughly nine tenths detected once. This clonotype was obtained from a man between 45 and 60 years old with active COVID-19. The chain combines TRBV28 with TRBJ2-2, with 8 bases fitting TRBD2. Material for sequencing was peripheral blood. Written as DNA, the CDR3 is TGTGCCAGCAGAATCCCAGCGGGAGACCACGGGGAGCTGTTTTTT. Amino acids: CASRIPAGDHGELFF. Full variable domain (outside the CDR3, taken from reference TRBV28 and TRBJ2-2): DVKVTQSSRYLVKRTGEKVFLECVQDMDHENMFWYRQDPGLGLRLIYFSYDVKMKEKGDIPEGYSVSREKKERFSLILESASTNQTSMYLCASRIPAGDHGELFFGEGSRLTVL.